A single sample is the source of the 9 T cell receptor beta chains below, sequenced in a study of cytomegalovirus exposure and HLA in healthy donors. The study ran its PCR with 60 Vbeta and 13 Jbeta primers. TCRdb's copy holds only in-frame clones and misses some; the assay was immunoSEQ multiplex PCR. The repertoire has approximately 170,000 clones, approximately 71% of them found once; the top ten carry approximately 1.6%. Sequences were obtained from PBMCs. The receptors originated from a girl aged 10 to 17 in good health and CMV-seronegative.

The chain links TRBV10-3 to TRBJ2-7; D remains ambiguous. The germline V gene has CDR1 ENHRY and CDR2 SYGVKD. This CDR3 comprises 13 residues. Trimming removed 2 bases from V and 3 bases from J, with 8 bases in between. The CDR3 reads CAISERSGYEQYF. In DNA form, the CDR3 reads TGTGCCATCAGTGAGCGGTCGGGCTACGAGCAGTACTTC.

The rearrangement uses TRBV19 and TRBJ2-5; D may be TRBD2 (5 bases). In germline, CDR1 is LNHDA, CDR2 SQIVND (reference sequence). The V gene lost 8 bases and the J gene lost 1 base, with 14 bases spanning the gap. This CDR3 has 14 amino acids. CDR3 sequence (DNA): TGTGCCAGTGGACGGAGGTCCCCCCAAGAGACCCAGTACTTC. It codes for CASGRRSPQETQYF. The full variable domain, completed using reference TRBV19 and TRBJ2-5, is DGGITQSPKYLFRKEGQNVTLSCEQNLNHDAMYWYRQDPGQGLRLIYYSQIVNDFQKGDIAEGYSVSREKKESFPLTVTSAQKNPTAFYLCASGRRSPQETQYFGPGTRLLVL.

The genes are TRBV15 and TRBJ2-3; D is unresolved. CDR3 length equals 15 residues. CDR1 is LNHNV and CDR2 is YYDKDF in the germline V gene (reference sequence). Between the trimmed V and J ends, which lost 5 bases and 2 bases, there was a span of 14 bases. The CDR3 nucleotides are TGTGCCACCAGCTTTGGCGGTATTTTCACAGATACGCAGTATTTT. This encodes CATSFGGIFTDTQYF.

The chain joins TRBV7-9 to TRBJ2-7; the match to TRBD1 covers 11 bases. The V and J ends lost 2 bases and 3 bases, in that order; junction bases with no gene match: 15. Germline-derived CDR1 and CDR2 are SEHNR and FQNEAQ (reference sequence). The CDR3 runs 19 residues. In DNA, the CDR3 is TGTGCCAGCAGCTTATACGATATCCGTACCGGGACAGGGGGCTACGAGCAGTACTTC. This translates into CASSLYDIRTGTGGYEQYF.

The CDR3 here is CASSSPRQFHSEAFF. In nucleotides, the CDR3 is TGTGCCAGCAGCTCCCCCCGACAGTTCCACTCTGAAGCTTTCTTT. The chain links TRBV7-9 to TRBJ1-1, with D possibly being TRBD1 (5 bases). The CDR3 is 15 residues long. The V and J ends lost 4 bases and 6 bases respectively, with 18 bases between them. The germline CDR1 and CDR2 sequences are SEHNR and FQNEAQ (reference sequence). The whole variable domain, filled in from reference TRBV7-9 and TRBJ1-1, reads DTGVSQNPRHKITKRGQNVTFRCDPISEHNRLYWYRQTLGQGPEFLTYFQNEAQLEKSRLLSDRFSAERPKGSFSTLEIQRTEQGDSAMYLCASSSPRQFHSEAFFGQGTRLTVV.

This clone was seen once. V usage is TRBV5-1 and J usage is TRBJ2-2, with 8 bases matching TRBD2. Trimming at V came to 4 bases and at J to 1 base, leaving 6 bases not matched to a gene. There are 16 residues in the CDR3. Per the germline V gene, CDR1 is SGHRS and CDR2 is YFSETQ. The CDR3 bases are TGCGCCAGCAGCCGGACTAGCCCCGAGAACACCGGGGAGCTGTTTTTT. Translated: CASSRTSPENTGELFF.

This sequence joins TRBV10-3 and TRBJ2-7; 8 nucleotides line up with TRBD1. V lost 6 bases and J lost 1; bases outside the gene matches: 5. From germline, CDR1 is ENHRY and CDR2 SYGVKD. The CDR3 contains 14 residues. The CDR3 DNA follows: TGTGCCATCAGGCCGGGACAGGCATCCTACGAGCAGTACTTC. Its protein is CAIRPGQASYEQYF.

The V call is TRBV10-3, the J call TRBJ1-1, with TRBD1 matching 7 bases. Germline lookup yields CDR1 ENHRY and CDR2 SYGVKD. The CDR3 is 13 amino acids. J was trimmed by 6 bases and V by 5 bases; bases with no gene match: 6. CDR3 sequence (DNA): TGTGCCATCAGTCGAGCAGGGGGTCCTGAAGCTTTCTTT. As protein: CAISRAGGPEAFF.

CDR3 residues: CASRDYTDTQYF. The CDR3 DNA reads TGTGCCAGTAGGGACTACACAGATACGCAGTATTTT. The chain links TRBV19 to TRBJ2-3; possible D gene TRBD2, 6 bases. V lost 6 bases and J 2 bases, leaving 6 bases between the germline ends. Germline loops: CDR1 LNHDA, CDR2 SQIVND (reference sequence). CDR3 length: 12 residues.